The 17 T cell receptor beta chains given below trace back to one sample, sequenced in a study of identifying expanded T cells in peripheral blood. Using immunoSEQ multiplex PCR, the repertoire was profiled, and TCRdb retains in-frame clones only, with some absent. The data contain some 90,000 clones, approximately 86% of them singletons. The specimen sequenced was blood. The receptors here all came from a person aged 18 to 75 in good health.

V and J are TRBV10-3 and TRBJ2-1; D possibly corresponds to TRBD2 (5 bases). With 3 bases removed from V and 6 bases from J, the gap between germline ends came to 15 bases. The CDR3 has 15 residues. The germline gives CDR1 ENHRY, CDR2 SYGVKD. Here the CDR3 DNA reads TGTGCCATCAGTGACTTCGGGGTGGCGAGCAATGAGCAGTTCTTC. Protein sequence: CAISDFGVASNEQFF.

The chain has TRBV6-5 and TRBJ1-1; D unclear. The CDR3 totals 15 residues. The germline V and J ends were trimmed by 7 bases and 6 bases, with 21 bases remaining between them. Per germline, CDR1 MNHEY and CDR2 SVGAGI. CDR3 amino acids: CASNPIRGGRAEAFF. The CDR3 DNA follows: TGTGCCAGCAACCCCATTCGAGGAGGTAGGGCTGAAGCTTTCTTT.

The chain combines TRBV27 with TRBJ2-2, with D perhaps TRBD1 (5 bases). V gave up 5 bases and J gave up 5 bases, with 21 bases separating them. The germline V gene encodes CDR1 MNHEY and CDR2 SMNVEV (reference sequence). This CDR3 contains 17 residues. CDR3 protein: CASSPNERQLPTGELFF. In DNA form, the CDR3 reads TGTGCCAGCAGTCCGAACGAGAGACAGCTCCCAACCGGGGAGCTGTTTTTT.

This chain uses TRBV4-1 with TRBJ2-3, with unresolved D. CDR3 length equals 16 residues. Trimming took off 0 bases at V and 2 bases at J, with 12 bases between the two ends. CDR1 is MGHRA and CDR2 is YSYEKL in the germline V gene. CDR3 nucleotides: TGCGCCAGCAGCCAAGATTTCGGCAGCGACACAGATACGCAGTATTTT. Encoded protein: CASSQDFGSDTDTQYF.

This rearrangement joins TRBV7-6 to TRBJ2-7; TRBD1 matches 8 bases. V was pared by 3 bases and J by 0 bases, with 1 base of the junction left unmatched. The CDR3 length is 14 residues. Germline-derived CDR1 and CDR2 are SGHVS and FNYEAQ. CDR3 DNA sequence: TGTGCCAGCAGCTTGGGGACAGGCTCCTACGAGCAGTACTTC. It codes for CASSLGTGSYEQYF.

The chain recombines TRBV9 with TRBJ2-2, with 7 bases matching TRBD1. The V segment lost 4 bases and the J segment 0 bases; nucleotides outside the gene matches: 3. Germline V lookup: CDR1 SGDLS, CDR2 YYNGEE. This CDR3 spans 15 amino acids. The chain's CDR3 is CASSFQGANTGELFF. CDR3 in DNA: TGTGCCAGCAGCTTCCAGGGGGCGAACACCGGGGAGCTGTTTTTT.

The rearrangement uses TRBV6-6 and TRBJ1-1; D gene uncertain. This CDR3 has 16 residues. Trimming removed 2 bases at V and 1 base at J, with 14 bases between. The V gene's germline CDR1 is MNHNY and CDR2 SVGAGI (reference sequence). The CDR3 spells CASSYPRAHANTEAFF. CDR3 DNA sequence: TGTGCCAGCAGTTACCCGAGAGCTCACGCGAACACTGAAGCTTTCTTT.

The chain joins TRBV7-9 to TRBJ1-1; D not certain. CDR3 length equals 14 residues. V was clipped by 2 bases and J by 0 bases, with 7 bases between them. Germline CDR1 reads SEHNR; CDR2 reads FQNEAQ (reference sequence). The CDR3 DNA reads TGTGCCAGCAGCTTATTGGGTGTGAACACTGAAGCTTTCTTT. This encodes CASSLLGVNTEAFF. The whole variable domain, remainder taken from reference TRBV7-9 and TRBJ1-1, is DTGVSQNPRHKITKRGQNVTFRCDPISEHNRLYWYRQTLGQGPEFLTYFQNEAQLEKSRLLSDRFSAERPKGSFSTLEIQRTEQGDSAMYLCASSLLGVNTEAFFGQGTRLTVV.

The genes are TRBV5-5 and TRBJ1-2, with D perhaps matching TRBD1 (5 bases). The germline CDR1 and CDR2 sequences are SGHKS and YYEKEE (reference sequence). The CDR3 length is 17 residues. Trimming removed 3 bases at V and 6 bases at J, with 24 bases between. CDR3 protein: CASSSLSGVAGSDGYTF. Here the CDR3 DNA reads TGTGCCAGCAGCTCCCTCTCGGGGGTAGCTGGTTCGGATGGCTACACCTTC.

The rearrangement joins TRBV19 to TRBJ2-1; D perhaps matches TRBD2 (6 bases). Germline V gene lookup returns CDR1 LNHDA and CDR2 SQIVND (reference sequence). Deletions cut 3 bases from V and 1 base from J, with 7 bases between. The CDR3 is 14 residues long. This CDR3 is CASSIGGSYNEQFF. DNA of the CDR3: TGTGCCAGTAGTATTGGGGGGTCCTACAATGAGCAGTTCTTC.

V and J are TRBV9 and TRBJ2-3; D is ambiguous. V gave up 0 bases and J gave up 6 bases, with 5 bases separating them. The CDR3 consists of 12 residues. From germline, CDR1 is SGDLS and CDR2 YYNGEE. CDR3: CASSVDRDTQYF. The DNA of the CDR3 is TGTGCCAGCAGCGTAGACCGCGATACGCAGTATTTT.

This chain connects TRBV9 to TRBJ2-3; D is possibly TRBD1 or TRBD2 (5 bases each). The germline V gene encodes CDR1 SGDLS and CDR2 YYNGEE. V shed 0 bases and J shed 6 bases, with 11 bases lying between them. CDR3 length: 14 residues. The CDR3 reads CASSVAGDPDTQYF. CDR3 DNA sequence: TGTGCCAGCAGCGTAGCTGGGGACCCGGATACGCAGTATTTT.

The rearrangement uses TRBV6-1 and TRBJ1-5, with D unresolved. The CDR3 has 18 residues. The germline V gene encodes CDR1 MNHNS and CDR2 SASEGT. The V and J ends lost 2 bases and 0 bases respectively, with 17 bases between them. The CDR3 here is CASSEHGLRQYSNQPQHF. In nucleotides, the CDR3 is TGTGCCAGCAGTGAACATGGGTTGAGACAATATAGCAATCAGCCCCAGCATTTT.

This rearrangement joins TRBV15 to TRBJ1-5; possibly TRBD1 for D (5 bases). The CDR3 has 18 amino acids. Trimming cost V 1 base and J 6 bases, with 22 bases left between them. Germline V lookup: CDR1 LNHNV, CDR2 YYDKDF (reference sequence). CDR3 amino acids: CATSRASGTQTGSQPQHF. In DNA form, the CDR3 reads TGTGCCACCAGCAGAGCTTCTGGGACCCAGACGGGGAGTCAGCCCCAGCATTTT. The entire variable domain, with the rest obtained from reference TRBV15 and TRBJ1-5, is as follows: DAMVIQNPRYQVTQFGKPVTLSCSQTLNHNVMYWYQQKSSQAPKLLFHYYDKDFNNEADTPDNFQSRRPNTSFCFLDIRSPGLGDTAMYLCATSRASGTQTGSQPQHFGDGTRLSIL.

The chain couples TRBV4-3 to TRBJ1-4; TRBD1 agrees at 7 bases. The germline CDR1 and CDR2 sequences are LGHNA and YSLEER. Germline trimming cut 3 bases from V and 5 bases from J; bases unmatched to any gene: 9. CDR3 length equals 16 residues. Here the CDR3 DNA reads TGCGCCAGCAGCCACCGGGCACAGGGGTTGAATGAAAAACTGTTTTTT. It yields the protein CASSHRAQGLNEKLFF.

This rearrangement joins TRBV19 to TRBJ1-2, with D unresolved. The CDR3 contains 12 residues. V dropped 6 bases and J dropped 6 bases, with 11 bases sitting between them. Germline CDR1 and CDR2: LNHDA and SQIVND (reference sequence). In DNA form, the CDR3 reads TGTGCCAGTAGCTTGGCGGATCATGGCTACACCTTC. It translates to CASSLADHGYTF.

This chain uses TRBV7-2 with TRBJ2-2; perhaps TRBD2 as D (7 bases). Germline V gene lookup returns CDR1 SGHTA and CDR2 FQGNSA. Trimming shortened V by 6 bases and J by 0 bases, and 8 bases separated the two germline ends. The CDR3 runs 14 residues. For the CDR3, the DNA is TGTGCCAGCAGGGGGGGGCCGAACACCGGGGAGCTGTTTTTT. Protein sequence: CASRGGPNTGELFF.